A single sample is the source of the 10 T cell receptor beta chains below, sequenced in a study of shared clonotypes between healthy human individuals. Some clones are missing from TCRdb's copy, which holds only in-frame ones; the method was immunoSEQ multiplex PCR. Among more than 400,000 clones, around 85% were seen once, and the ten largest hold about 12%. Sequencing used PBMCs. Every receptor here comes from a middle-aged woman in good health. Some clones in this sample may be carry-over from other donors' samples.

The CDR3 DNA is TGTGCCAGCGTGGACAGGGGCGACACTGAAGCTTTCTTT. It translates to CASVDRGDTEAFF. The rearrangement joins TRBV6-6 to TRBJ1-1, with 9 bases aligning to TRBD1. CDR1 and CDR2 (germline): MNHNY, SVGAGI (reference sequence). Trimming at V came to 8 bases and at J to 3 bases, leaving 4 bases not matched to a gene. CDR3 length: 13 amino acids.

This rearrangement joins TRBV27 to TRBJ2-7; maybe TRBD1 (6 bases). Germline V gene data show CDR1 as MNHEY and CDR2 as SMNVEV (reference sequence). This CDR3 is built from 14 residues. Trimming pared 4 bases from V and 6 bases from J, leaving 16 bases between. The DNA for the CDR3 is TGTGCCAGCAGTTCGGTCCGGACCAGGGGCGAGCAGTACTTC. Protein product: CASSSVRTRGEQYF.

This clone was observed a handful of times. The likely explanation is a read error, given a far larger clone one base away. The same CDR3 is also encoded by other DNA sequences in this sample. This rearrangement joins TRBV28 to TRBJ2-7; TRBD2 aligns across 7 bases. Germline V gives CDR1 MDHEN, CDR2 SYDVKM. This CDR3 contains 18 residues. Unmatched junction bases numbered 18, after V lost 5 bases and J lost 2 bases. The chain's CDR3 is CASSLSGTFTFNTYEQYF. The CDR3 bases are TGTGCCAGCAGTCTAAGCGGGACTTTCACATTTAACACCTACGAGCAGTACTTC.

This rearrangement joins TRBV27 to TRBJ1-5; D ambiguous. Per the germline V gene, CDR1 is MNHEY and CDR2 is SMNVEV (reference sequence). The CDR3 runs 13 residues. V was cut by 2 bases and J by 5 bases, with 7 bases left in between. Here the CDR3 reads CASSLIRDQPQHF. Written as DNA, the CDR3 is TGTGCCAGCAGTTTAATTCGGGATCAGCCCCAGCATTTT.

This chain links TRBV9 with TRBJ2-7; 14 nucleotides line up with TRBD2. The germline CDR1 and CDR2 sequences are SGDLS and YYNGEE. CDR3 size: 15 residues. Unmatched junction bases numbered 2, after V lost 3 bases and J lost 3 bases. CDR3 in amino acids: CASSGGLAGVYEQYF. CDR3 in DNA: TGTGCCAGCAGCGGGGGACTAGCGGGAGTCTACGAGCAGTACTTC.

V is TRBV7-8 and J is TRBJ2-7, with a weak D call TRBD1 (5 bases). The CDR3 extends over 13 amino acids. The V end lost 6 bases, the J end lost 6 bases, and 15 bases lay between the germline ends. The germline V gene has CDR1 SGHVS and CDR2 FQNEAQ. For the CDR3, the DNA is TGTGCCAGCAGGTATCAGGGATTTAGCGAGCAGTACTTC. This sequence encodes CASRYQGFSEQYF.

This sequence joins TRBV7-8 and TRBJ2-3; TRBD2 might be the D (5 bases). This CDR3 spans 14 amino acids. Germline V gives CDR1 SGHVS, CDR2 FQNEAQ. Trimming took off 5 bases at V and 6 bases at J, with 15 bases between the two ends. The CDR3 region has the DNA TGTGCCAGCAGCAAAGCGGAAGTCACTGATACGCAGTATTTT. Its protein product is CASSKAEVTDTQYF. The full variable domain, completed using reference TRBV7-8 and TRBJ2-3, is GAGVSQSPRYKVAKRGQDVALRCDPISGHVSLFWYQQALGQGPEFLTYFQNEAQLDKSGLPSDRFFAERPEGSVSTLKIQRTQQEDSAVYLCASSKAEVTDTQYFGPGTRLTVL.

To note about this clone: This sequence is one base from a far larger clone and is likely a read error. The chain's CDR3 is CASSLTGSYEQYF. The CDR3 DNA is TGTGCCAGCAGCTTAACAGGGTCCTACGAGCAGTACTTC. The V call is TRBV5-8, the J call TRBJ2-7, with a tentative D call TRBD1 (6 bases). Germline V gene sequence: CDR1 SGHTS, CDR2 YDEGEE. CDR3 size: 13 residues. Trimming took 2 bases from V and 1 from J, leaving 7 bases between them.

This clone was recorded once. The CDR3 nucleotides read TGTGCCAGCAGCCTGGGTGGTTTCCAAGAGACCCAGTACTTC. Amino acid sequence: CASSLGGFQETQYF. This chain joins TRBV7-2 and TRBJ2-5, with D uncertain. Looked up from germline, CDR1 is SGHTA and CDR2 is FQGNSA. CDR3 length equals 14 residues. V lost 5 bases to trimming and J lost 1 base, with 11 bases between them.

The rearrangement links TRBV19 to TRBJ2-5; 10 bases fit TRBD1. Germline assignment: CDR1 LNHDA and CDR2 SQIVND (reference sequence). There are 16 residues in the CDR3. Trimming at V came to 6 bases and at J to 5 bases, leaving 12 bases not matched to a gene. The CDR3 DNA follows: TGTGCCAGTAGCCCGGAACGGGACAGGGGCGCGGAGACCCAGTACTTC. This gives the protein CASSPERDRGAETQYF.